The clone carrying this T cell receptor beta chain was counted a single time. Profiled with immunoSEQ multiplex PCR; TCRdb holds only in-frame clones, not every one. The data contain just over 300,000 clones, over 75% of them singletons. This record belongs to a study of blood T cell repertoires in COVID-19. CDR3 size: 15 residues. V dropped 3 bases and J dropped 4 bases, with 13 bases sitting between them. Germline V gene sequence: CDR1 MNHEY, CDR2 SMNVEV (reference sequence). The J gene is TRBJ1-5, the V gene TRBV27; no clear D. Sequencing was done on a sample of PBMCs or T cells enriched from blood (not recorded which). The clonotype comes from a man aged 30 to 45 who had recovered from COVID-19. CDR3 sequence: CASSFALAGNQPQHF. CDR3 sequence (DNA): TGTGCCAGCAGTTTCGCCTTAGCCGGGAATCAGCCCCAGCATTTT.